A single sample is the source of the 28 T cell receptor beta chains below, sequenced in a study of T-cell memory formation after mild COVID-19. MiXCR, run by TCRdb on the 5' RACE reads, gives a single entry per CDR3 protein. The table has around 530,000 distinct CDR3 sequences, about 20% seen once. The sample consisted of PBMCs or a T cell subset sorted from them (not recorded which). Every receptor here comes from an adult woman who had mild COVID-19 (a few samples of this study predate the infection). Cell type and time point are not known.

The rearrangement uses TRBV12-3 or TRBV12-4 and TRBJ2-5, with 14 bases fitting TRBD2. V dropped 6 bases and J dropped 10; count of bases not matched to a gene: 16. The CDR3 runs 17 residues. CDR3: CASSPGLAGAGSRDQYF. In nucleotides, the CDR3 is TGTGCCAGCAGCCCGGGACTAGCGGGGGCCGGGTCGAGGGACCAGTACTTC.

The chain uses TRBV5-1 and TRBJ2-1; D gene unclear. The CDR3 is made up of 18 amino acids. Germline lookup yields CDR1 SGHRS and CDR2 YFSETQ. V lost 0 bases, J lost 0 bases, and 16 bases lay in between. The CDR3 protein is CASSLAGDATYSYNEQFF. The CDR3 nucleotides are TGCGCCAGCAGCTTGGCCGGCGATGCTACTTACTCCTACAATGAGCAGTTCTTC.

This clonotype was detected only once. The chain joins TRBV7-8 to TRBJ1-1, with a weak D call TRBD1 (6 bases). The germline gives CDR1 SGHVS, CDR2 FQNEAQ. Deletions cut 5 bases from V and 6 bases from J, with 16 bases between. The CDR3 contains 14 residues. CDR3 amino acids: CASSTGRDNPEAFF. The DNA for the CDR3 is TGTGCCAGCAGCACGGGCCGGGACAACCCTGAAGCTTTCTTT.

The V call is TRBV7-9, the J call TRBJ2-1; possibly TRBD1 for D (6 bases). The germline gives CDR1 SEHNR, CDR2 FQNEAQ (reference sequence). The V gene lost 5 bases and the J gene lost 0 bases, with 11 bases spanning the gap. The CDR3 sequence is 15 residues long. CDR3 DNA: TGTGCCAGCAGCAAACAGGGCTCCTCCTACAATGAGCAGTTCTTC. Protein product: CASSKQGSSYNEQFF.

A few counts support this clonotype. The chain employs TRBV5-1 and TRBJ1-1, with 11 nucleotides matching TRBD1. V was pared by 4 bases and J by 5 bases, with 7 bases of the junction left unmatched. The CDR3 spans 15 residues. Germline V CDR1 and CDR2: SGHRS, YFSETQ. The CDR3 DNA reads TGCGCCAGCAGCAGTGGACAGGGGGCATGGACTGAAGCTTTCTTT. This codes for CASSSGQGAWTEAFF.

The chain has TRBV24-1 and TRBJ1-5; TRBD1 matches 8 bases. Trimming cost V 7 bases and J 7 bases; bases outside gene matches: 5. The germline gives CDR1 KGHDR, CDR2 SFDVKD. The CDR3 has 13 residues. The CDR3 nucleotides are TGTGCCACCAGGACAGGGGATAACCAGCCCCAGCATTTT. Residues: CATRTGDNQPQHF.

A few counts support this clonotype. V is TRBV9 and J is TRBJ2-3; 7 bases match TRBD1. V shed 3 bases, J shed 0 bases, and the junction held 10 bases outside the gene matches. Germline V gene lookup returns CDR1 SGDLS and CDR2 YYNGEE. This CDR3 contains 17 residues. The CDR3 spells CASSAPGTATSTDTQYF. The DNA of the CDR3 is TGTGCCAGCAGCGCCCCCGGGACAGCAACTAGCACAGATACGCAGTATTTT.

The rearrangement uses TRBV7-2 and TRBJ2-7; 7 nucleotides align to TRBD2. The CDR3 covers 15 residues. Germline V gene sequence: CDR1 SGHTA, CDR2 FQGNSA. The V gene end was trimmed by 4 bases and the J gene end by 5 bases; junction bases not matched to a gene: 11. As DNA, the CDR3 is TGTGCCAGCAGCTCCGGACTAGTTCTGGCCCACGAGCAGTACTTC. It is translated as CASSSGLVLAHEQYF.

In this sample, this clonotype turned up a few times. The DNA for the CDR3 is TGTGCCAGCAGCTTAGAAGTGGAAACAGGCCTGACCGAAGAGACCCAGTACTTC. Its protein is CASSLEVETGLTEETQYF. V and J are TRBV7-8 and TRBJ2-5; TRBD1 might be the D (5 bases). The V end was cut by 1 base, the J end by 3 bases, with 21 bases between. The length of the CDR3 is 18 residues. Germline V gene lookup returns CDR1 SGHVS and CDR2 FQNEAQ.

V gene TRBV24-1 combines with J gene TRBJ2-3; D is undetermined. V was shortened by 4 bases and J by 3 bases, with 13 bases between the two germline ends. The CDR3 sequence is 15 residues long. The germline V gene has CDR1 KGHDR and CDR2 SFDVKD. The CDR3 sequence is CATSDLPLGTDTQYF. The CDR3 DNA reads as TGTGCCACCAGTGACCTCCCCCTGGGGACAGATACGCAGTATTTT.

This clonotype showed up just a few times. This chain links TRBV12-3 or TRBV12-4 with TRBJ1-2; a possible D gene is TRBD1 (5 bases). The ends were cut back, 1 base at V and 7 bases at J, with 19 bases in the middle. The CDR3 sequence is 16 residues long. The CDR3 loop is CASSLGYGAREAGYTF. The CDR3 nucleotides read TGTGCCAGCAGTTTAGGGTACGGGGCCAGGGAGGCTGGCTACACCTTC.

A few counts support this clonotype. The chain uses TRBV4-2 and TRBJ2-7; D assignment may be TRBD1 or TRBD2 (6 bases each). The CDR3 contains 16 residues. V was trimmed by 0 bases and J by 10 bases, leaving 22 bases between them. Germline loops: CDR1 LGHNA, CDR2 YNFKEQ. The CDR3 here is CASSQEDVGGRRPQYF. In nucleotides, the CDR3 is TGTGCCAGCAGCCAAGAAGATGTTGGGGGGCGCCGACCCCAGTACTTC.

The V call is TRBV19, the J call TRBJ2-3; 9 nucleotides match TRBD1. The J segment lost 3 bases and the V segment lost 3 bases, leaving 4 bases of the junction unmatched. Germline CDR1 LNHDA, CDR2 SQIVND (reference sequence). This CDR3 spans 15 amino acids. CDR3 sequence (DNA): TGTGCCAGTAGTATCGGGACAGGGAGGACAGATACGCAGTATTTT. Amino acid sequence: CASSIGTGRTDTQYF.

V usage is TRBV5-4 and J usage is TRBJ2-1; 9 bases align to TRBD2. This CDR3 has 15 amino acids. Germline CDR1 is SGHNT and CDR2 is YYREEE (reference sequence). Trimming cost V 7 bases and J 8 bases; bases outside gene matches: 13. This CDR3 is CASSAPTSGEHEQFF. The CDR3 DNA reads as TGTGCCAGCTCCGCCCCGACTAGCGGTGAGCATGAGCAGTTCTTC.

This clonotype has more than one count but fewer than ten. The J gene is TRBJ2-2, the V gene TRBV7-3; D ambiguous. There are 14 residues in the CDR3. Trimming stripped 2 bases from V and 6 bases from J, with 10 bases between. Germline values: CDR1 SGHTA, CDR2 FQGTGA. CDR3 residues: CASSLFVSAGELFF. The CDR3 coding sequence is TGTGCCAGCAGCTTATTTGTAAGCGCCGGGGAGCTGTTTTTT.

The chain recombines TRBV5-5 with TRBJ2-2; unclear D gene. Germline-derived CDR1 and CDR2 are SGHKS and YYEKEE (reference sequence). Trimming shortened V by 2 bases and J by 2 bases, and 4 bases separated the two germline ends. The CDR3 is 13 amino acids. The CDR3 DNA is TGTGCCAGCAGCTTCGCAAACACCGGGGAGCTGTTTTTT. It translates to CASSFANTGELFF.

V and J are TRBV7-2 and TRBJ1-2; TRBD1 agrees at 7 bases. V lost 4 bases and J lost 4; bases outside the gene matches: 6. The CDR3 length is 14 residues. Germline V gives CDR1 SGHTA, CDR2 FQGNSA. The CDR3 spells CASSSGQLGYGYTF. CDR3 sequence (DNA): TGTGCCAGCAGCTCGGGACAGCTTGGCTATGGCTACACCTTC.

V is TRBV18 and J is TRBJ2-3; 9 bases are a match to TRBD2. V trimming: 4 bases; J trimming: 2 bases; junction bases outside the gene matches: 7. The germline CDR1 and CDR2 sequences are KGHSH and LQKENI. CDR3 length: 16 residues. The CDR3 sequence is CASSLRTSAATDTQYF. The CDR3 coding sequence is TGTGCCAGCTCACTCCGGACTAGCGCTGCCACAGATACGCAGTATTTT.

Only a few counts were recorded for this clonotype. This chain connects TRBV6-5 to TRBJ2-1, with 8 positions matching TRBD2. The CDR3 has 14 amino acids. Trimming took 6 bases from V and 6 from J; bases not matched to a gene: 7. CDR1 and CDR2 from the germline V gene are MNHEY and SVGAGI. CDR3 sequence: CASRPGLGVNEQFF. The CDR3 nucleotides are TGTGCCAGCAGGCCGGGACTAGGAGTCAATGAGCAGTTCTTC.

The chain recombines TRBV12-3 or TRBV12-4 with TRBJ2-5; 9 bases map to TRBD2. The CDR3 totals 16 residues. V shed 2 bases and J 1 base; nucleotides not matched to a gene: 5. The CDR3 sequence: CASSLSTSGTQETQYF. CDR3 nucleotide sequence: TGTGCCAGCAGTTTATCGACTAGCGGAACCCAAGAGACCCAGTACTTC.

The chain carries TRBV18 and TRBJ2-5; 7 nucleotides align to TRBD2. The CDR3 spans 15 residues. In germline, CDR1 is KGHSH, CDR2 LQKENI. Unmatched junction bases numbered 8, after V lost 6 bases and J lost 1 base. CDR3: CASSLGAGSQETQYF. The CDR3 nucleotides read TGTGCCAGCTCCCTCGGAGCGGGGAGCCAAGAGACCCAGTACTTC.

This clonotype has a handful of counts. V gene TRBV7-9 combines with J gene TRBJ1-3, with a possible D match to TRBD1 (5 bases). This CDR3 has 16 amino acids. Germline loops: CDR1 SEHNR, CDR2 FQNEAQ (reference sequence). With 0 bases removed from V and 2 bases from J, the gap between germline ends came to 11 bases. The CDR3 nucleotides are TGTGCCAGCAGCTTAGCGGGGGATCGAGCTGGAAACACCATATATTTT. It is translated as CASSLAGDRAGNTIYF.

The chain combines TRBV5-1 with TRBJ2-7; D might be TRBD1 or TRBD2, each matching 6 bases. Germline-derived CDR1 and CDR2 are SGHRS and YFSETQ. The CDR3 has 16 amino acids. The V and J ends lost 0 bases and 6 bases respectively, with 19 bases between them. This CDR3 is CASSLGVGSQGGEQYF. CDR3 sequence (DNA): TGCGCCAGCAGCTTGGGTGTGGGATCACAGGGAGGCGAGCAGTACTTC.

This clonotype was seen only a few times. The chain employs TRBV12-3 or TRBV12-4 and TRBJ2-2; maybe TRBD2 (6 bases). V was shortened by 4 bases and J by 4 bases, with 13 bases between the two germline ends. The length of the CDR3 is 15 residues. The CDR3 loop reads CASSSSGPITGELFF. For the CDR3, the DNA is TGTGCCAGCAGTTCCAGCGGGCCAATCACCGGGGAGCTGTTTTTT.

The genes are TRBV2 and TRBJ1-1, with a possible D match to TRBD1 (5 bases). Germline assignment: CDR1 SNHLY and CDR2 FYNNEI. V lost 8 bases to trimming and J lost 5 bases, with 9 bases between them. The CDR3 runs to 11 residues. As DNA, the CDR3 is TGTGCCAGCCAGGGTTTAACTGAAGCTTTCTTT. Translated: CASQGLTEAFF.

The chain is built from TRBV6-1 and TRBJ2-3; D is uncertain. CDR1 and CDR2 from the germline V gene are MNHNS and SASEGT. The CDR3 runs 15 residues. V lost 3 bases, J lost 2 bases, and 12 bases lay in between. The CDR3 region is CASSEEYGFTDTQYF. CDR3 coding DNA: TGTGCCAGCAGTGAGGAATACGGTTTCACAGATACGCAGTATTTT.

A few counts support this clonotype. J is TRBJ1-4 and V is TRBV20-1; D remains unclear. Germline assignment: CDR1 DFQATT and CDR2 SNEGSKA (reference sequence). The V end lost 0 bases, the J end lost 0 bases, and 11 bases lay between the germline ends. There are 16 residues in the CDR3. This CDR3 reads CSARDRVSATNEKLFF. In DNA form, the CDR3 reads TGCAGTGCTAGAGATAGGGTTTCTGCAACTAATGAAAAACTGTTTTTT.

The sample holds many counts of this clonotype. This sequence joins TRBV12-3 or TRBV12-4 and TRBJ2-6; weak D call: TRBD1 (5 bases). The CDR3 extends over 15 amino acids. Deletions cut 5 bases from V and 9 bases from J, with 17 bases between. CDR3 region: CASSDSTGAVNVLTF. The CDR3 DNA is TGTGCCAGCAGTGACTCTACAGGTGCGGTCAACGTCCTGACTTTC.